A single sample gave rise to the 27 T cell receptor beta chains below, sequenced in a study of cytomegalovirus exposure and HLA in healthy donors. This PCR relied on a set of 60 Vbeta primers and 13 Jbeta primers. The assay was immunoSEQ multiplex PCR, and TCRdb's table has in-frame clones only and misses some. The data show approximately 150,000 clones, with 65% to 85% seen just once and 1.5% held by the top ten. Sequenced input: PBMCs. These receptors originate from a woman aged 18 to 35 in good health and CMV-seronegative.

This clone appeared once. The chain couples TRBV7-9 to TRBJ2-3; 13 bases match TRBD2. Trimming removed 3 bases from V and 2 bases from J; junction bases left unmatched: 5. Germline V gene data show CDR1 as SEHNR and CDR2 as FQNEAQ (reference sequence). The CDR3 totals 17 residues. The DNA for the CDR3 is TGTGCCAGCAGCTTTACTAGCGGGAGGGCCGTCACAGATACGCAGTATTTT. Translating it yields CASSFTSGRAVTDTQYF.

The chain has TRBV14 and TRBJ2-2; the D gene is possibly TRBD1 (5 bases). With 1 base removed from V and 7 bases from J, the gap between germline ends came to 7 bases. This CDR3 spans 13 amino acids. Germline CDR1 SGHDN, CDR2 FVKESK. The CDR3 sequence is CASSQVRGGELFF. The CDR3 nucleotides are TGTGCCAGCAGCCAAGTTAGGGGCGGGGAGCTGTTTTTT.

The chain joins TRBV9 to TRBJ2-3; 11 bases align to TRBD2. Germline V lookup: CDR1 SGDLS, CDR2 YYNGEE. The CDR3 has 15 residues. With V trimmed by 2 bases and J by 6 bases, 5 bases remained unmatched. The CDR3 protein is CASSVSGRASDTQYF. The CDR3 DNA reads TGTGCCAGCAGCGTTAGCGGGAGGGCCTCCGATACGCAGTATTTT.

This chain links TRBV7-8 with TRBJ1-5; D might be TRBD1 (5 bases). The germline gives CDR1 SGHVS, CDR2 FQNEAQ. V was shortened by 3 bases and J by 1 base, with 10 bases between the two germline ends. This CDR3 spans 15 amino acids. CDR3 region: CASSFRTGSNQPQHF. CDR3 DNA sequence: TGTGCCAGCAGCTTCAGAACAGGAAGCAATCAGCCCCAGCATTTT.

The V and J genes are TRBV5-5 and TRBJ1-4; possibly TRBD1 for D (5 bases). V was cut by 3 bases and J by 10 bases, with 19 bases left in between. Germline CDR1 and CDR2: SGHKS and YYEKEE (reference sequence). The CDR3 consists of 15 residues. This CDR3 reads CASSSPQEGLGKLFF. CDR3 in DNA: TGTGCCAGCAGCTCACCCCAGGAGGGACTTGGAAAACTGTTTTTT.

This clone was seen more than once but under ten times. This chain links TRBV10-1 with TRBJ2-1; D is ambiguous. CDR1 is WNHNN, CDR2 SYGVQD, per germline (reference sequence). The CDR3 covers 12 residues. The ends were cut back, 3 bases at V and 8 bases at J, with 8 bases in the middle. The CDR3 is CASSDEIYEQFF. The CDR3 DNA reads TGCGCCAGCAGTGATGAGATCTATGAGCAGTTCTTC.

The V gene is TRBV6-6, the J gene TRBJ2-5; D may be TRBD1 (6 bases). The J call may be mistaken, given a closer DNA end match to TRBJ2-7. In germline, CDR1 is MNHNY, CDR2 SVGAGI (reference sequence). The CDR3 has 13 residues. The CDR3 DNA reads TGTGCCAGCACCTACCAGACAGGAACCGAGCAGTACTTC. Amino acids: CASTYQTGTEQYF.

The gene calls are TRBV30 and TRBJ2-7; D unclear. Germline V lookup: CDR1 GTSNPN, CDR2 SVGIG (reference sequence). V was clipped by 1 base and J by 4 bases, with 5 bases between them. CDR3 length: 11 residues. DNA for the CDR3: TGTGCCTGGAGTGAAACTTACGAGCAGTACTTC. Its protein product is CAWSETYEQYF. Full variable domain (rest looked up from reference TRBV30 and TRBJ2-7): SQTIHQWPATLVQPVGSPLSLECTVEGTSNPNLYWYRQAAGRGLQLLFYSVGIGQISSEVPQNLSASRPQDRQFILSSKKLLLSDSGFYLCAWSETYEQYFGPGTRLTVT.

The chain recombines TRBV7-6 with TRBJ1-1; D is unresolved. Germline values: CDR1 SGHVS, CDR2 FNYEAQ. The CDR3 consists of 14 residues. V was clipped by 2 bases and J by 2 bases, with 9 bases between them. The chain's CDR3 is CASSLLDTNTEAFF. CDR3 coding DNA: TGTGCCAGCAGCTTACTTGACACCAACACTGAAGCTTTCTTT.

This chain uses TRBV7-9 with TRBJ1-4; D is perhaps TRBD1 (6 bases). The CDR3 spans 16 residues. V was pared by 5 bases and J by 7 bases, with 20 bases between. CDR1 is SEHNR and CDR2 is FQNEAQ in the germline V gene (reference sequence). The CDR3 coding sequence is TGTGCCAGCAGCGCAACCCTGGGGGCCTCCCCTGAAAAACTGTTTTTT. It translates to CASSATLGASPEKLFF. Looking up the rest from reference TRBV7-9 and TRBJ1-4 gives the full variable domain: DTGVSQNPRHKITKRGQNVTFRCDPISEHNRLYWYRQTLGQGPEFLTYFQNEAQLEKSRLLSDRFSAERPKGSFSTLEIQRTEQGDSAMYLCASSATLGASPEKLFFGSGTQLSVL.

The rearrangement uses TRBV18 and TRBJ1-1; tentatively, D is TRBD1 (6 bases). The CDR3 runs 14 residues. Germline-derived CDR1 and CDR2 are KGHSH and LQKENI. V lost 3 bases to trimming and J lost 0 bases, with 8 bases between them. The CDR3 spells CASSPDSMNTEAFF. CDR3 in DNA: TGTGCCAGCTCACCGGACAGTATGAACACTGAAGCTTTCTTT.

V is TRBV5-4 and J is TRBJ2-1, with TRBD2 matching over 16 bases. V gave up 4 bases and J gave up 7 bases; unmatched junction bases: 5. This CDR3 is 16 amino acids long. Germline V gives CDR1 SGHNT, CDR2 YYREEE (reference sequence). This chain's CDR3 is CASSPGTSGRGNEQFF. For the CDR3, the DNA is TGTGCCAGCAGCCCAGGGACTAGCGGGAGGGGTAATGAGCAGTTCTTC.

The chain employs TRBV27 and TRBJ2-7, with 7 bases lining up with TRBD1. V shed 6 bases, J shed 2 bases, and the junction held 4 bases outside the gene matches. Germline V gene data show CDR1 as MNHEY and CDR2 as SMNVEV (reference sequence). The CDR3 loop spans 13 amino acids. Here the CDR3 DNA reads TGTGCCAGCAGCAAGACAGGGCCCTACGAGCAGTACTTC. Translating gives CASSKTGPYEQYF.

This chain connects TRBV25-1 to TRBJ1-1, with D unresolved. With 5 bases removed from V and 6 bases from J, the gap between germline ends came to 16 bases. This CDR3 has 14 residues. Per germline, CDR1 MGHDK and CDR2 SYGVNS. The CDR3 is CASSPGVALSEAFF. Here the CDR3 DNA reads TGTGCCAGCAGTCCCGGGGTTGCTTTATCTGAAGCTTTCTTT.

This clone was counted only a few times. The chain is built from TRBV11-2 and TRBJ2-5, with a weak D call TRBD2 (7 bases). This CDR3 spans 14 amino acids. V was trimmed by 3 bases and J by 5 bases, leaving 13 bases between them. The germline CDR1 and CDR2 sequences are SGHAT and FQNNGV. This chain's CDR3 is CASSFGRGGETQYF. The CDR3 region has the DNA TGTGCCAGCAGCTTTGGCAGGGGAGGGGAGACCCAGTACTTC.

This sequence joins TRBV30 and TRBJ1-4, with D maybe TRBD1 (6 bases). The V end lost 2 bases, the J end lost 5 bases, and 15 bases lay between the germline ends. The CDR3 extends over 15 amino acids. From germline, CDR1 is GTSNPN and CDR2 SVGIG (reference sequence). DNA of the CDR3: TGTGCCTGGAGTTTGAACACAGGGCCGAATGAAAAACTGTTTTTT. It translates to CAWSLNTGPNEKLFF.

The rearrangement joins TRBV6-5 to TRBJ2-6; tentatively, D is TRBD1 (5 bases). The CDR3 covers 15 residues. Germline V CDR1 and CDR2: MNHEY, SVGAGI. V gave up 7 bases and J gave up 2 bases, with 12 bases separating them. In nucleotides, the CDR3 is TGTGCCAGCACTATCCAGGGTCCTGGGGCCAACGTCCTGACTTTC. This gives the protein CASTIQGPGANVLTF.

The chain employs TRBV11-2 and TRBJ2-6; 9 nucleotides align to TRBD1. In germline, CDR1 is SGHAT, CDR2 FQNNGV. J was trimmed by 2 bases and V by 7 bases; bases with no gene match: 6. There are 16 residues in the CDR3. CDR3 protein: CASTGQGIPGANVLTF. DNA for the CDR3: TGTGCCAGCACCGGACAGGGGATACCTGGGGCCAACGTCCTGACTTTC.

This clone has only a few counts. The chain employs TRBV5-1 and TRBJ2-5; 12 positions match TRBD2. CDR1 and CDR2 (germline): SGHRS, YFSETQ. Trimming cost V 0 bases and J 4 bases; bases outside gene matches: 7. There are 17 residues in the CDR3. The CDR3 loop reads CASSLVKGLAGSETQYF. The CDR3 nucleotides read TGCGCCAGCAGCTTGGTCAAGGGACTAGCGGGTTCAGAGACCCAGTACTTC.

The V gene is TRBV7-9, the J gene TRBJ2-4; D is perhaps TRBD2 (5 bases). Germline CDR1 reads SEHNR; CDR2 reads FQNEAQ (reference sequence). The CDR3 is made up of 18 amino acids. With 1 base removed from V and 3 bases from J, the gap between germline ends came to 19 bases. The CDR3 spells CASSLGRDLKADKNIQYF. The CDR3 DNA follows: TGTGCCAGCAGCTTAGGTCGGGATCTAAAAGCCGACAAAAACATTCAGTACTTC.

The rearrangement uses TRBV15 and TRBJ1-2, with TRBD1 as a possible D gene (6 bases). Trimming removed 0 bases from V and 6 bases from J, with 17 bases in between. The CDR3 extends over 16 amino acids. The germline gives CDR1 LNHNV, CDR2 YYDKDF (reference sequence). CDR3 in DNA: TGTGCCACCAGCAGAGATCCGGACAGTGATTCAGATGGCTACACCTTC. Protein sequence: CATSRDPDSDSDGYTF.

The rearrangement uses TRBV29-1 and TRBJ1-2; D remains unclear. Trimming removed 5 bases at V and 6 bases at J, with 16 bases between. Germline-derived CDR1 and CDR2 are SQVTM and ANQGSEA. The CDR3 consists of 13 residues. CDR3 nucleotides: TGCAGCGTTCATATGCCTCTAACTAATGGCTACACCTTC. This translates into CSVHMPLTNGYTF.

The chain joins TRBV7-9 to TRBJ2-6; 8 bases are a match to TRBD1. Germline V lookup: CDR1 SEHNR, CDR2 FQNEAQ (reference sequence). V shed 4 bases and J 5 bases; nucleotides not matched to a gene: 7. This CDR3 has 16 amino acids. The CDR3 here is CASSSLRTGRANVLTF. CDR3 DNA sequence: TGTGCCAGCAGCTCGCTCAGGACAGGGAGGGCCAACGTCCTGACTTTC.

The J gene is TRBJ2-1, the V gene TRBV6-6; D unresolved. Trimming removed 4 bases from V and 10 bases from J, with 11 bases in between. This CDR3 is 12 amino acids long. Germline V gene sequence: CDR1 MNHNY, CDR2 SVGAGI (reference sequence). The CDR3, as DNA: TGTGCCAGCAGTTTCGAACTGATCGAGCAGTTCTTC. This sequence encodes CASSFELIEQFF.

This clone was recorded a few times. This chain connects TRBV7-6 to TRBJ2-5; 12 nucleotides agree with TRBD1. J was trimmed by 7 bases and V by 2 bases; bases with no gene match: 11. CDR3 length equals 17 residues. The germline V gene encodes CDR1 SGHVS and CDR2 FNYEAQ. The DNA for the CDR3 is TGTGCCAGCAGCTTACCGGCCGGGACAGGGGGCGAGCGGACCCAGTACTTC. It translates to CASSLPAGTGGERTQYF.

The J gene is TRBJ2-1, the V gene TRBV12-5; the D is unclear. Germline assignment: CDR1 LGHNT and CDR2 FRNRAP. The CDR3 sequence is 14 residues long. With 2 bases removed from V and 6 bases from J, the gap between germline ends came to 11 bases. The CDR3 DNA reads as TGTGCTAGTGGTTTGCCCTCCAGCGCCAATGAGCAGTTCTTC. It specifies CASGLPSSANEQFF.

V usage is TRBV4-1 and J usage is TRBJ2-1; a possible D gene is TRBD2 (6 bases). V was clipped by 1 base and J by 4 bases, with 26 bases between them. The CDR3 has 20 residues. Germline V lookup: CDR1 MGHRA, CDR2 YSYEKL. CDR3: CASSQALLATKGRGYNEQFF. Here the CDR3 DNA reads TGCGCCAGCAGCCAAGCTCTACTAGCCACCAAAGGACGGGGTTACAATGAGCAGTTCTTC.